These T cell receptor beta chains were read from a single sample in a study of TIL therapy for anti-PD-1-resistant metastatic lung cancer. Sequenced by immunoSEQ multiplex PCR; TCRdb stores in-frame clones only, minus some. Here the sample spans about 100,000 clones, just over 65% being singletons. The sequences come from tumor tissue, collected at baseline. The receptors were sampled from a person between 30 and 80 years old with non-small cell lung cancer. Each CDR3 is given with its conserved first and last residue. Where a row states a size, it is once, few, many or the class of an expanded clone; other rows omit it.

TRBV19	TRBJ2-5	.	CASSIAFGETQYF
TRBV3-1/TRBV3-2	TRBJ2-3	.	CASSQEVGTDTQYF
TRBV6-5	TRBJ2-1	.	CASPRQRAFF
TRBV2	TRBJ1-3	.	CASSERTAAGNTIYF
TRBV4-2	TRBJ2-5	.	CASSQDSIGTQYF
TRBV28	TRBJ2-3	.	CASASRDTQYF
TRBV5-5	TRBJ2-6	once	CASSVSGANVLTF
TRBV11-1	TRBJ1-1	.	CASSLVGMNTEAFF
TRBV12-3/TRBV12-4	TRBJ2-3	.	CASRLGDTQYF
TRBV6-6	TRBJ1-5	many	CASSLGEGPRNQPQHF
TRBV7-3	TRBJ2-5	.	CASSSHRGETQYF
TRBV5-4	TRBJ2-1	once	CASSSSGLQGNEQFF
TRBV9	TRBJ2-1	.	CASSVGAVRNNEQFF
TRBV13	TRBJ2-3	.	CASSLQGVPDTQYF
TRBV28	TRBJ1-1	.	CASSFSTSRAFF
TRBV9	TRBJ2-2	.	CASSVGPSGASTGELFF
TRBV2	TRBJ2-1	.	CASSEALLGTYLF
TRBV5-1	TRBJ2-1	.	CASRDFNEQFF
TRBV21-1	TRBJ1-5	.	CASRKGDQPQHF
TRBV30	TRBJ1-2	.	CAWEPEGRNYGYTF
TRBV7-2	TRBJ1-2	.	CASSLVVENYGYTF
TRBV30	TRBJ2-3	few	CAWSVAGADTQYF
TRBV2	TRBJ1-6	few	CASSGDRAAPNSPLHF
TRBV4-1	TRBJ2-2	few	CASSRYYLPGQQNTGELFF
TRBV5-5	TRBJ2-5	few	CASSLYETQYF
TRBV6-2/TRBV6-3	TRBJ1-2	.	CASSYSLASNYGYTF
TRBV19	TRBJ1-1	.	CASSQREYSTEAFF
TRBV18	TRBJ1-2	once	CASSPPMAGHYGYTF
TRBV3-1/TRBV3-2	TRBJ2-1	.	CASSLLNGEGVPHNEQFF
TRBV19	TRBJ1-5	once	CASSIYGDSNQPQHF
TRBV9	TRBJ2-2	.	CASSVRELVNTGELFF
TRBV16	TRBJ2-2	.	CASSPTGKRNTGELFF
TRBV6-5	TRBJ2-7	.	CASGTGPREQYF
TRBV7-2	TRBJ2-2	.	CASSWPGRRGTGELFF
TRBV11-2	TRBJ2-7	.	CASSLGLTTYEQYF
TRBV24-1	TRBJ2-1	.	CATSEPGTGNNEQFF
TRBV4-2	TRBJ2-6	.	CASSQQTSGSTGANVLTF
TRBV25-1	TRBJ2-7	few	CASKTGIGEQYF
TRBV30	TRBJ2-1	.	CAWSVGVAGVNEQFF
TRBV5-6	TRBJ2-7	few	CASSSGSYEQYF
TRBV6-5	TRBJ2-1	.	CASSYMTSGTYNEQFF